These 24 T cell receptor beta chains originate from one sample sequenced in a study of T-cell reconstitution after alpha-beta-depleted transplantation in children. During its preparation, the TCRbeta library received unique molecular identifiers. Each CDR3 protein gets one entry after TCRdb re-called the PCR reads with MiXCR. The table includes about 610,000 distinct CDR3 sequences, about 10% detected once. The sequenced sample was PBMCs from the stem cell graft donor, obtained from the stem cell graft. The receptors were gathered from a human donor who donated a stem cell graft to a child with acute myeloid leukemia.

The CDR3 protein is CASSLWGGGDVREEQYF. In nucleotides, the CDR3 is TGTGCCAGCAGCTTATGGGGTGGCGGAGACGTACGGGAAGAGCAGTACTTC. The chain joins TRBV7-9 to TRBJ2-7; TRBD2 might be the D (5 bases). CDR1 is SEHNR and CDR2 is FQNEAQ in the germline V gene (reference sequence). The CDR3 extends over 17 amino acids. V dropped 2 bases and J dropped 7 bases, with 24 bases sitting between them.

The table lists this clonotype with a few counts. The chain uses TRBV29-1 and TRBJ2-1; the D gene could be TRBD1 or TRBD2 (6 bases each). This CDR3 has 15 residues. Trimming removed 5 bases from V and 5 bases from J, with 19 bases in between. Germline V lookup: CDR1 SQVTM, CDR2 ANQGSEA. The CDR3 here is CSVWGAGTRDNEQFF. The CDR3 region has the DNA TGCAGCGTTTGGGGGGCAGGGACCCGAGACAATGAGCAGTTCTTC.

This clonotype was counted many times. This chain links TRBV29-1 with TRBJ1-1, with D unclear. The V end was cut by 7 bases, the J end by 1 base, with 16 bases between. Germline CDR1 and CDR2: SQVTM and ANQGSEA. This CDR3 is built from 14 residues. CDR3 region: CSAGRYEGNTEAFF. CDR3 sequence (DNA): TGCAGCGCCGGAAGGTACGAGGGGAACACTGAAGCTTTCTTT. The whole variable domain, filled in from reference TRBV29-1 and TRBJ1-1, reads SAVISQKPSRDICQRGTSLTIQCQVDSQVTMMFWYRQQPGQSLTLIATANQGSEATYESGFVIDKFPISRPNLTFSTLTVSNMSPEDSSIYLCSAGRYEGNTEAFFGQGTRLTVV.

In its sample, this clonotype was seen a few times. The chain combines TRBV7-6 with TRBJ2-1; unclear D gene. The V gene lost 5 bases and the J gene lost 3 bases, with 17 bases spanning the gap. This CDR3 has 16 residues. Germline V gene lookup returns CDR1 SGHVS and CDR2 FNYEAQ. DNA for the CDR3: TGTGCCAGCAGCGGTCTGCCGGCCACAAACTACAATGAGCAGTTCTTC. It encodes CASSGLPATNYNEQFF. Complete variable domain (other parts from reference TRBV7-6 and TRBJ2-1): GAGVSQSPRYKVTKRGQDVALRCDPISGHVSLYWYRQALGQGPEFLTYFNYEAQQDKSGLPNDRFSAERPEGSISTLTIQRTEQRDSAMYRCASSGLPATNYNEQFFGPGTRLTVL.

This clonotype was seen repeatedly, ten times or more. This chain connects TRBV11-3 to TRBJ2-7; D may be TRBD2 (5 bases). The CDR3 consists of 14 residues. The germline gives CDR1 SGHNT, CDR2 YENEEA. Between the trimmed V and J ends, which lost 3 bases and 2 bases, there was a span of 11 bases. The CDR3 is CASSLGRPPYEQYF. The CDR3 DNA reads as TGTGCCAGCAGCTTGGGGAGACCCCCCTACGAGCAGTACTTC.

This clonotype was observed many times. The CDR3 bases are TGTGCCAGCAGTTTTTGGCGGGAGAGCACAGATACGCAGTATTTT. This gives the protein CASSFWRESTDTQYF. The genes are TRBV12-3 or TRBV12-4 and TRBJ2-3; 7 bases match TRBD2. There are 15 residues in the CDR3. V gave up 3 bases and J gave up 0 bases; unmatched junction bases: 3.

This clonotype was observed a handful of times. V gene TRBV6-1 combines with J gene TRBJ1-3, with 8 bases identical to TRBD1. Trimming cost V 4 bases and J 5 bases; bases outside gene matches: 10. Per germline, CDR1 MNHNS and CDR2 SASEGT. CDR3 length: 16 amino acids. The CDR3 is CASSVTGTGGRNTIYF. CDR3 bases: TGTGCCAGCAGTGTCACCGGGACAGGTGGTAGAAACACCATATATTTT.

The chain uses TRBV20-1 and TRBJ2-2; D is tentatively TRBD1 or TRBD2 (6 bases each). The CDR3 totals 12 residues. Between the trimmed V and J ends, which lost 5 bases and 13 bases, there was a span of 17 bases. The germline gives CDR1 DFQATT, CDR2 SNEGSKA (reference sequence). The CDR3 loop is CSAVSGGGPLFF. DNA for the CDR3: TGCAGTGCTGTTAGCGGAGGGGGGCCGCTGTTTTTT.

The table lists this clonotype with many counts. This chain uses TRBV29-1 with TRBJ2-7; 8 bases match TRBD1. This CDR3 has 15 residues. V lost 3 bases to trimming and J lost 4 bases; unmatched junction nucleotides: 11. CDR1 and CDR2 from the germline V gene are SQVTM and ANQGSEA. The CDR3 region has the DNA TGCAGCGTTGAGTCCCGATTGCAGGGGGCATACGAGCAGTACTTC. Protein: CSVESRLQGAYEQYF.

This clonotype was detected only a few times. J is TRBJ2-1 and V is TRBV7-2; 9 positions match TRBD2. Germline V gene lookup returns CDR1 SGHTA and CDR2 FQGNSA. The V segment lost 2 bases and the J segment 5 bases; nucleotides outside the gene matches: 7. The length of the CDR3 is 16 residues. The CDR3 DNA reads TGTGCCAGCAGCTTAAAAACTAGCGGGCCCCACAATGAGCAGTTCTTC. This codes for CASSLKTSGPHNEQFF.

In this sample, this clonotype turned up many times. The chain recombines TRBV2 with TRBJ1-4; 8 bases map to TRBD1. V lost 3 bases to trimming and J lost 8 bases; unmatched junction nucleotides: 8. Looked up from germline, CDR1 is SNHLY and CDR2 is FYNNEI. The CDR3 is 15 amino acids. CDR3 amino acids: CASSDGQGVGEKLFF. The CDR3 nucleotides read TGTGCCAGCAGTGATGGACAGGGTGTTGGCGAAAAACTGTTTTTT.

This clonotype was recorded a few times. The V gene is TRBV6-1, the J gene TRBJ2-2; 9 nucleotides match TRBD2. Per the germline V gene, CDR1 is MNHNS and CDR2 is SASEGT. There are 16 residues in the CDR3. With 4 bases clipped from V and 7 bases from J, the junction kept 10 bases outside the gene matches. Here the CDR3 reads CASSGGSGRTYGELFF. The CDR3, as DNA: TGTGCCAGCAGTGGCGGGAGCGGGAGGACCTACGGGGAGCTGTTTTTT.

CDR3 bases: TGCGCCAGCAGCCAAGAGAGGGCAGTCGCCACTGAAGCTTTCTTT. This codes for CASSQERAVATEAFF. This chain joins TRBV4-3 and TRBJ1-1; D call uncertain. CDR1 is LGHNA and CDR2 is YSLEER in the germline V gene. The CDR3 has 15 residues. V lost 0 bases and J lost 4, with 12 bases in between.

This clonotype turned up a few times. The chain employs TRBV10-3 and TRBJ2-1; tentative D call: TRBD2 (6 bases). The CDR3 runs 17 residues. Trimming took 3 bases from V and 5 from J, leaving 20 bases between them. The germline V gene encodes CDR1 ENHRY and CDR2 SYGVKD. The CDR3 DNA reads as TGTGCCATCAGTGACACCGTGGGACTCACACCAGACAATGAGCAGTTCTTC. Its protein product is CAISDTVGLTPDNEQFF.

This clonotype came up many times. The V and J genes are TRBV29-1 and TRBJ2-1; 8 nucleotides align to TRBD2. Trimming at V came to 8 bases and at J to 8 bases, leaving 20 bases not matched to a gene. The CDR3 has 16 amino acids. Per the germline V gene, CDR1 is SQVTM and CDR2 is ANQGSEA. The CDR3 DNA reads TGCAGCCCTTCTCGATCAACGGGAGGGGGGAACCATGAGCAGTTCTTC. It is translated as CSPSRSTGGGNHEQFF.

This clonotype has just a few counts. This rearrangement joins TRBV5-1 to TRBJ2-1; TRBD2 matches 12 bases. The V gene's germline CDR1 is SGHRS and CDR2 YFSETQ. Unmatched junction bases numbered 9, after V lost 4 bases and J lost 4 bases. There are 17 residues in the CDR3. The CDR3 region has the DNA TGCGCCAGCAGCCATGGCCTCCTAGCGGGAGGGTACAATGAGCAGTTCTTC. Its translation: CASSHGLLAGGYNEQFF. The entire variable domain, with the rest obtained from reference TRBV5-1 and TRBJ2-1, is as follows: KAGVTQTPRYLIKTRGQQVTLSCSPISGHRSVSWYQQTPGQGLQFLFEYFSETQRNKGNFPGRFSGRQFSNSRSEMNVSTLELGDSALYLCASSHGLLAGGYNEQFFGPGTRLTVL.

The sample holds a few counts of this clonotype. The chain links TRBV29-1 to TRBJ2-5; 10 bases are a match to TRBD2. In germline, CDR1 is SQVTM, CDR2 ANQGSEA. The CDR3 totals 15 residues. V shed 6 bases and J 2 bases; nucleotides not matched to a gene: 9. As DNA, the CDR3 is TGCAGCGTCTCCAAACTAGCGGGAACACAAGAGACCCAGTACTTC. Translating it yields CSVSKLAGTQETQYF.

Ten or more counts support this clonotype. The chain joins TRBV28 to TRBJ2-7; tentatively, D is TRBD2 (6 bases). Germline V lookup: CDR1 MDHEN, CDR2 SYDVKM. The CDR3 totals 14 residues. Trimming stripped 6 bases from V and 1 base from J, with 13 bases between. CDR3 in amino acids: CASSWRGVSYEQYF. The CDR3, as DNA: TGTGCCAGCAGCTGGCGGGGAGTGTCCTACGAGCAGTACTTC.

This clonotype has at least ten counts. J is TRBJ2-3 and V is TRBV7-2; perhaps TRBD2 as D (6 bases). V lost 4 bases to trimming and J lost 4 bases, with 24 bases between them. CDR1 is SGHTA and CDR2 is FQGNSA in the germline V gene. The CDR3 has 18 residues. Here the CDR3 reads CASSSARLVKAGADTQYF. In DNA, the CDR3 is TGTGCCAGCAGCTCCGCGCGACTAGTTAAGGCCGGGGCAGATACGCAGTATTTT.

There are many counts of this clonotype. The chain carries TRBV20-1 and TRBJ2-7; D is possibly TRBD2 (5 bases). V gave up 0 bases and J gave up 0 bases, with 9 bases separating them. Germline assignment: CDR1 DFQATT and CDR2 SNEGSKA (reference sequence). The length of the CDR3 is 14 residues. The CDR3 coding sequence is TGCAGTGCTAGAGACCAGCGGAGCTCCTACGAGCAGTACTTC. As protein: CSARDQRSSYEQYF.

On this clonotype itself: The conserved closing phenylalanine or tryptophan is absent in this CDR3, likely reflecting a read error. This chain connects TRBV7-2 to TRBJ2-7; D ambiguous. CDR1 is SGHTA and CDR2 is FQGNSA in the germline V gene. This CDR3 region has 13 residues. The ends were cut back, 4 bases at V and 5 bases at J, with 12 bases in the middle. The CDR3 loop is CASSYGPTDEQYL. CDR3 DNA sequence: TGTGCCAGCAGCTACGGACCCACTGACGAGCAGTACCTC.

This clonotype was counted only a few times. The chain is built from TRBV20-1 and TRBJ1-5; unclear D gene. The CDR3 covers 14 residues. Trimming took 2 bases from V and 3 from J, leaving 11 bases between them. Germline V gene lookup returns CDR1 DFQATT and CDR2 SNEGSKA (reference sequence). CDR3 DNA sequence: TGCAGTGCTAGACCTTTAACATTCAATCAGCCCCAGCATTTT. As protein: CSARPLTFNQPQHF.

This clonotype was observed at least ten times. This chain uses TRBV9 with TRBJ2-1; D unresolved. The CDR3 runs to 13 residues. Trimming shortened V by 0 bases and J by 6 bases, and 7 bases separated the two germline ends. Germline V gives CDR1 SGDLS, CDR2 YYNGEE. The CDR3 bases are TGTGCCAGCAGCGTAGACAGCCCCAATGAGCAGTTCTTC. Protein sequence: CASSVDSPNEQFF.

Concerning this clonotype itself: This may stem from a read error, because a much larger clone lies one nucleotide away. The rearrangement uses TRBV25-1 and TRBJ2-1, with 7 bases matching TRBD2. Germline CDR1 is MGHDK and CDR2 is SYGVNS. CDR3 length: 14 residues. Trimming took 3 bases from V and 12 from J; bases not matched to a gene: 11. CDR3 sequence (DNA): TGTGCCAGCAGTGATCGGACTAGACTCGTTGGGCAGTTCTTC. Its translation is CASSDRTRLVGQFF.